This TCR beta chain was profiled in a study of T cells in Graves' hyperthyroidism and ophthalmopathy (dated by TCRdb to about 2019). For context, the study as a whole: Peripheral blood was collected at initial diagnosis, before any treatment. To identify distinguishing TCR V-J signatures, a discovery cohort of around 100 patients was used, comprising 40 to 45 with Graves' ophthalmopathy and approximately 58 with stable Graves' hyperthyroidism. Whether ophthalmopathy could be predicted prospectively was tested in an independent validation cohort made up of about 20 hyperthyroidism patients plus 17 patients who later progressed to ophthalmopathy. The roughly 91 discovery patients were randomly divided into training and test sets at a 7:3 ratio. The study also compared thyroid tissue and blood T-cell repertoires from a handful of Graves' hyperthyroidism patients. Once sampling was done, hyperthyroidism patients were given methimazole at a starting dose of 30 mg daily, whereas ophthalmopathy patients were given high-dose intravenous methylprednisolone. TCR Vbeta CDR3 sequencing of 130 to 150 peripheral blood samples (more than 40 ophthalmopathy, 75 or so hyperthyroidism and 17 progressor patients) is reported in the paper. What the study reported, not specific to this receptor: During validation, the model predicted progression to ophthalmopathy a median of about 6.5 months ahead of onset, with more than 60% sensitivity and around 73% specificity. Most expanded thyroid clonotypes (frequency above 0.001) were also detected in blood, suggesting blood repertoires may reflect thyroid immune responses. Sample size was not statistically predetermined, and investigators were not blinded to group allocation. A 13 V-J signature model separated ophthalmopathy from stable hyperthyroidism, with about 90% sensitivity and about 81% specificity in cross-validation and 80%/75% in testing.

The CDR3 covers 17 residues, taking in both the cysteine and the phenylalanine. Kept here is only the CDR3 DNA, which spans 51 bases and is read in frame from base 1. Trimming takes 0 bases from V and 4 bases from J, and the germline ends sit 14 bases apart. From the germline V gene, CDR1 is SGDLS and CDR2 is YYNGEE. As regards this clonotype: Its antigen is currently not known. Base quality data are lacking; no much larger clone is found one base away.

TCR beta CDR3 regions were amplified from RNA transcripts. A first-round RT-PCR of the TCR CDR3 used the HTBI primer set with the Qiagen OneStep RT-PCR kit. A second multiplex PCR round built the libraries, followed by size selection and purification. The libraries were sequenced on an Illumina HiSeq2000 using paired-end 100 bp reads. For the original study's pipeline: SOAPnuke was used to process the raw data, removing reads that contained adapters or uncalled bases, had a mean Phred below 15, or lacked an exact match to the constant primer or identifier. High-quality paired reads were merged using COPE v1.2.5, and each unique nucleotide sequence was defined as a clonotype. Clonotypes were aligned to IMGT TRBV, TRBD and TRBJ reference segments using MiTCR v1.1. The analysis included only V-J combinations with a frequency above 0.0001, which together covered around 99% of the repertoires. The TCS score was defined as the ratio of F50 (clonal expansion) to E x V (chaos), calculated using BLOSUM62-based TCRdist between CDR3 peptides within each V-J. Welch's t-statistics and random forest reduced some 510 V-J features to around 14, which were used in a naive Bayes classifier (R e1071). The Morisita-Horn index was used to measure how similar the thyroid and blood repertoires were. TCRdb itself trimmed the public reads at Q25 with fastp, ran MiXCR and retained productive beta chains. Each entry is one CDR3 protein sequence, shown with its most common DNA and genes. The V and J calls were determined by TCRdb, not by the authors. Within this sample are about 37,000 distinct CDR3 sequences, with around half of them counted one time only. Roughly a sixth of the sample is taken by the ten largest.

In the ophthalmopathy patients, disease was moderately to severely active, with a Clinical Activity Score of 3 or more, a NOSPECS grade of 4 or more, and a duration of less than 3 months. Exclusion was applied to patients with uncontrolled infections, other autoimmune diseases, pregnancy or lactation. Diagnoses were based on clinical symptoms, serum thyroxine and TRAb, thyroid ultrasound and orbital computed tomography. PBMCs were isolated from around 10 ml of fresh peripheral blood by Ficoll-Paque density gradient centrifugation. Trizol reagent was used to extract total RNA, and RNA quality was then checked on an Agilent 2100 Bioanalyzer.

The receptor comes from a man aged 35 to 55 with Graves' ophthalmopathy. The sequence is built from TRBV9 and TRBJ2-6; a tentative D match to TRBD1 spans 5 bases. Specimen: blood. CDR3 sequence: CASSVAQGHTGANVLTF. The DNA sequence is given as TGTGCCAGCAGCGTAGCTCAGGGCCACACCGGGGCCAACGTCCTGACTTTC.